The 13 T cell receptor beta chains reported below all come from one sample, sequenced in a study of T cell responses to AZD1222 COVID-19 vaccine (dated by TCRdb to about 2021). The library was made by the immunoSEQ multiplex PCR assay. Drawn from immuneACCESS, this table holds only the in-frame rearrangements with V and J called that TCRdb kept. Clones are partly lost; checked studies trace under half to an unresolved V gene and leave the rest unexplained. A total of approximately 190,000 clones appear in this sample, 85% to 95% of them only once. The ten largest account for 0.95% to 1.1% of the sample. The meaning of the sample's time point label: about 28 days (+/-7) after the second vaccine dose. Sequences were derived from peripheral blood, sampled 28 days after the second AZD1222 dose. Receptor source: an adult who received the AZD1222 COVID-19 vaccine.

The chain carries TRBV19 and TRBJ2-3, with D perhaps being TRBD1 or TRBD2 (5 bases each). Trimming took 2 bases from V and 4 from J, leaving 13 bases between them. This CDR3 spans 15 amino acids. Germline CDR1 LNHDA, CDR2 SQIVND (reference sequence). The CDR3 nucleotides read TGTGCCAGTAGTATACAAGGGACCACCTCAGATACGCAGTATTTT. This sequence encodes CASSIQGTTSDTQYF.

The chain links TRBV10-3 to TRBJ2-1, with TRBD1 identical over 8 bases. This CDR3 is built from 15 residues. V was clipped by 8 bases and J by 3 bases; unmatched bases: 9. Germline assignment: CDR1 ENHRY and CDR2 SYGVKD. The CDR3 is CAIGRGQGYYNEQFF. The CDR3 nucleotides are TGTGCCATCGGCAGGGGGCAGGGATACTACAATGAGCAGTTCTTC.

The CDR3 region is CATSSPMGHPNQPQHF. The CDR3 DNA reads TGTGCCACCAGCTCGCCGATGGGGCACCCCAATCAGCCCCAGCATTTT. The J gene is TRBJ1-5, the V gene TRBV15, with a tentative D call TRBD1 (5 bases). V lost 5 bases and J lost 3, with 17 bases in between. CDR3 length: 16 residues. Germline V CDR1 and CDR2: LNHNV, YYDKDF (reference sequence).

This clone was observed a single time. The rearrangement uses TRBV7-3 and TRBJ2-3; 11 bases are shared with TRBD2. Germline trimming cut 1 base from V and 0 bases from J; bases unmatched to any gene: 0. There are 16 residues in the CDR3. From germline, CDR1 is SGHTA and CDR2 FQGTGA. CDR3 region: CASSLRLAGSTDTQYF. The CDR3 DNA follows: TGTGCCAGCAGCTTAAGACTAGCGGGGAGCACAGATACGCAGTATTTT.

The CDR3 loop reads CASSPEGQRGYTF. The CDR3 nucleotides are TGCGCCAGCAGCCCAGAGGGCCAGCGTGGCTACACCTTC. The V and J genes are TRBV5-1 and TRBJ1-2, with D hard to call. V was cut by 4 bases and J by 7 bases, with 14 bases left in between. The CDR3 is 13 residues long. Per the germline V gene, CDR1 is SGHRS and CDR2 is YFSETQ.

The J gene is TRBJ1-1, the V gene TRBV2, with no clear D. Germline assignment: CDR1 SNHLY and CDR2 FYNNEI. V shed 7 bases and J shed 2 bases, with 11 bases lying between them. The CDR3 is 13 amino acids. The CDR3 DNA reads as TGTGCCAGCACGGAGGGCTTAAACACTGAAGCTTTCTTT. Translating gives CASTEGLNTEAFF.

V gene TRBV14 combines with J gene TRBJ1-1; D call uncertain. Deletions cut 0 bases from V and 5 bases from J, with 13 bases between. The germline CDR1 and CDR2 sequences are SGHDN and FVKESK. The CDR3 is 15 amino acids. DNA of the CDR3: TGTGCCAGCAGCCAAGATCCGGGTTCGCGAACTGAAGCTTTCTTT. It codes for CASSQDPGSRTEAFF.

The V call is TRBV19, the J call TRBJ1-4; D is uncertain. V lost 3 bases and J lost 4, with 12 bases in between. Per the germline V gene, CDR1 is LNHDA and CDR2 is SQIVND (reference sequence). The CDR3 spans 15 residues. CDR3 region: CASSISGAGNEKLFF. The CDR3 DNA reads as TGTGCCAGTAGTATCTCGGGCGCGGGTAATGAAAAACTGTTTTTT.

The V and J genes are TRBV5-4 and TRBJ2-2, with 9 bases matching TRBD1. With 4 bases clipped from V and 7 bases from J, the junction kept 8 bases outside the gene matches. The germline V gene encodes CDR1 SGHNT and CDR2 YYREEE (reference sequence). The CDR3 extends over 15 amino acids. The CDR3 nucleotides read TGTGCCAGCAGCCTTAACAGGGGGCAGAGCGGGGAGCTGTTTTTT. Residues: CASSLNRGQSGELFF.

The CDR3 DNA sequence: TGCGCCAGCAGCATCTTGGACAGTAACTATGGCTACACCTTC. Translation gives CASSILDSNYGYTF. V is TRBV5-1 and J is TRBJ1-2, with D possibly being TRBD1 (6 bases). CDR3 size: 14 residues. With 4 bases removed from V and 1 base from J, the gap between germline ends came to 11 bases. In germline, CDR1 is SGHRS, CDR2 YFSETQ.

This chain links TRBV7-9 with TRBJ2-3; TRBD2 matches at 7 bases. Trimming removed 4 bases from V and 2 bases from J; junction bases left unmatched: 6. Germline CDR1 is SEHNR and CDR2 is FQNEAQ (reference sequence). This CDR3 is built from 15 residues. In nucleotides, the CDR3 is TGTGCCAGCAGCTCGGGAGGACGGTACACAGATACGCAGTATTTT. Translated: CASSSGGRYTDTQYF.

The chain recombines TRBV29-1 with TRBJ1-6; the match to TRBD1 covers 7 bases. Germline V gene data show CDR1 as SQVTM and CDR2 as ANQGSEA. The length of the CDR3 is 13 residues. The J segment lost 10 bases and the V segment lost 5 bases, leaving 8 bases of the junction unmatched. CDR3 protein: CSVKQGNGSPLHF. In DNA form, the CDR3 reads TGCAGCGTTAAACAGGGGAACGGGTCACCCCTCCACTTT.

The chain has TRBV9 and TRBJ1-2; no firm D call. The CDR3 is 14 residues long. The germline V gene has CDR1 SGDLS and CDR2 YYNGEE. V lost 0 bases and J 2 bases, leaving 8 bases between the germline ends. CDR3: CASSVGKVNYGYTF. Here the CDR3 DNA reads TGTGCCAGCAGCGTAGGGAAGGTAAACTATGGCTACACCTTC.